Given below is one T cell receptor (beta chain) in context. This clonotype has just a few counts. The antigen it recognizes is unknown. Per-base quality was not reported, and no clone a single base away is much larger than it. Interpreted using the paper, the treatment or condition label stands for: live attenuated yellow fever vaccine strain. A standard Ficoll-Paque protocol was used to isolate PBMCs from peripheral blood. Dynabeads CD4 and CD8 positive selection kits were used to isolate the CD4 and CD8 T-cell fractions. TriZol was used to extract RNA from bulk PBMCs, from CD4 and CD8 fractions, and from dextramer-positive and dextramer-negative fractions. TCR cDNA was synthesized by 5'RACE template switching, through which a universal primer site and unique molecular identifiers were introduced. Priming of cDNA synthesis was performed from both the TCR alpha and TCR beta constant segments. Libraries were amplified in two PCR steps, with sample barcodes and sequencing adapters added in the second step. Libraries were sequenced on Illumina HiSeq 2500 (2x100 bp) or NovaSeq (2x150 bp). Turning to the authors' computational methods: Demultiplexing of reads and collapsing into UMI consensus sequences were performed with MIGEC, and V(D)J alignment was carried out with MiXCR. Clonotypes responding to the vaccine were identified with edgeR on replicate PBMC samples, with the criteria of FDR below 0.01 and a log2 fold change above 5 up to day 15. Each bulk clonotype was labeled CD4 or CD8 based on which sequenced repertoire, CD4 or CD8, contained the clonotype at higher abundance. The public reads were reanalyzed by TCRdb: fastp trimming at Q25, MiXCR alignment, in-frame beta chains only. Under each unique CDR3 protein, matching rows form one entry showing the most common genes and DNA. For this entry, the V and J calls and clone size follow TCRdb and not the study's own pipeline. The sample data list more than 95,000 distinct CDR3 sequences, and about 7% of these were observed just once. The leading ten clones occupy roughly 3% of the sample.

The sample comes from a study of T cells after yellow fever vaccination (dated by TCRdb to between 2018 and 2021). Describing the broader study: The SMART-Seq v4 Ultra Low Input RNA kit was used to prepare libraries from fractions with low cell numbers. To track T-cell clones before and after primary and booster YFV17D yellow fever vaccination, bulk TCR alpha and beta repertoires were sequenced longitudinally. The cohort comprised two healthy male donors, one aged 18 to 30 and one aged 30 to 40 years. Blood was collected at multiple timepoints before and after primary and secondary immunization, and bulk PBMC replicates and cell subsets were isolated.

The V end loses 3 bases and the J end loses 4 bases, and a stretch of 18 bases separates them. Taken from cysteine to phenylalanine, the CDR3 has 16 residues. CDR3 DNA only is kept here, 48 bases in frame from base 1. According to the germline V gene, CDR1 reads LGHNA and CDR2 reads YNFKEQ. Study-wide conclusions, independent of this receptor: After the booster, most clones that had expanded after primary vaccination were detected again (approximately 97% of CD4 and around nine tenths of CD8), suggesting broad maintenance of memory. A small share of clonotypes occurred in both CD4 and CD8 compartments, likely arising from convergent recombination. Because only a couple of donors were included in the study, the extent to which the findings can be generalized is limited. Compared with the primary T-cell response, the secondary T-cell response was weaker but faster, peaking on day 5 rather than day 15. Computational filtering was needed because FACS-sorted repertoires could contain abundant contaminating clonotypes from the bulk population.

This clonotype was sampled from a man aged 18-30 years who received the YFV17D yellow fever vaccine. The sequenced sample was CD4+ T cells sorted from PBMCs, obtained about 41 days after the first yellow fever vaccination. This sequence uses TRBV4-2 and TRBJ1-2, and TRBD1 may be the D gene, going by 5 matching bases. The bases are TGTGCCAGCAGCCACCAAGGCCAGGGCCATCTCTATGGCTACACCTTC. Protein translation: CASSHQGQGHLYGYTF.